The 26 T cell receptor beta chains below all came from one sample that was sequenced in a study of early T cells in non-severe SARS-CoV-2 infection. Each CDR3 protein is one row after TCRdb ran MiXCR on the 5' RACE reads. The sample consists of around 27,000 distinct CDR3 sequences, around 6% of them appearing once. The specimen was whole blood. The receptors were sampled from an adult who was a healthcare worker with PCR-confirmed SARS-CoV-2 infection or an uninfected control (not recorded which).

This clonotype was counted many times. The V call is TRBV7-9, the J call TRBJ2-7; TRBD2 agrees at 7 bases. This CDR3 spans 20 amino acids. Trimming removed 3 bases from V and 1 base from J; junction bases left unmatched: 21. Germline V CDR1 and CDR2: SEHNR, FQNEAQ (reference sequence). The CDR3: CASSFPGRNRYSGGSYEQYF. CDR3 sequence (DNA): TGTGCCAGCAGCTTCCCAGGACGGAACAGGTACTCCGGGGGGTCCTACGAGCAGTACTTC. The whole variable domain, filled in from reference TRBV7-9 and TRBJ2-7, reads DTGVSQNPRHKITKRGQNVTFRCDPISEHNRLYWYRQTLGQGPEFLTYFQNEAQLEKSRLLSDRFSAERPKGSFSTLEIQRTEQGDSAMYLCASSFPGRNRYSGGSYEQYFGPGTRLTVT.

At least ten counts were recorded for this clonotype. V and J are TRBV7-6 and TRBJ1-1; no definite D call. This CDR3 is built from 14 residues. Germline CDR1 SGHVS, CDR2 FNYEAQ. The V and J ends lost 1 base and 0 bases respectively, with 6 bases between them. The CDR3 DNA reads TGTGCCAGCAGCTTAGGACACCTGAACACTGAAGCTTTCTTT. It translates to CASSLGHLNTEAFF.

This clonotype was seen only a few times. The CDR3 bases are TGCGCCAGCAGCCAAGTTAGGTCAGATACGCAGTATTTT. It specifies CASSQVRSDTQYF. The rearrangement links TRBV4-3 to TRBJ2-3; D not certain. Germline loops: CDR1 LGHNA, CDR2 YSLEER. The CDR3 sequence is 13 residues long. V lost 1 base and J 4 bases, leaving 6 bases between the germline ends.

This clonotype was observed at least ten times. The rearrangement links TRBV5-4 to TRBJ2-3, with 11 bases lining up with TRBD2. CDR1 is SGHNT, CDR2 YYREEE, per germline (reference sequence). The CDR3 totals 18 residues. V lost 0 bases, J lost 2 bases, and 8 bases stayed unmatched. The CDR3 sequence is CASSLAYLAGGFTDTQYF. The DNA of the CDR3 is TGTGCCAGCAGCTTGGCCTATCTAGCGGGGGGATTCACAGATACGCAGTATTTT. Full variable domain (rest looked up from reference TRBV5-4 and TRBJ2-3): ETGVTQSPTHLIKTRGQQVTLRCSSQSGHNTVSWYQQALGQGPQFIFQYYREEENGRGNFPPRFSGLQFPNYSSELNVNALELDDSALYLCASSLAYLAGGFTDTQYFGPGTRLTVL.

This clonotype was seen repeatedly, ten times or more. This chain joins TRBV20-1 and TRBJ1-1; 7 bases agree with TRBD1. The trim removed 6 bases at V and 5 bases at J, leaving 12 bases unmatched. This CDR3 is 14 amino acids long. CDR1 and CDR2 (germline): DFQATT, SNEGSKA (reference sequence). CDR3 DNA: TGCAGTGCCCGAGCGAGACAGGGCGGGACTGAAGCTTTCTTT. It encodes CSARARQGGTEAFF.

This clonotype was counted a single time. A single base separates this from a much larger clone, so it may be a read error. The V and J genes are TRBV24-1 and TRBJ1-1; 9 positions match TRBD1. The CDR3 has 15 residues. The V and J ends lost 3 bases and 7 bases, in that order; junction bases with no gene match: 8. Germline assignment: CDR1 KGHDR and CDR2 SFDVKD. The chain's CDR3 is CATSDPRTGDGEAFF. The CDR3 DNA reads as TGTGCCACCAGTGATCCCAGGACAGGGGATGGTGAAGCTTTCTTT.

The sample holds many counts of this clonotype. The chain recombines TRBV7-2 with TRBJ2-5; D uncertain. Trimming pared 1 base from V and 5 bases from J, leaving 5 bases between. CDR1 and CDR2 (germline): SGHTA, FQGNSA. The CDR3 covers 12 residues. The CDR3: CASSLGWETQYF. The CDR3 nucleotides are TGTGCCAGCAGCTTAGGCTGGGAGACCCAGTACTTC.

Ten or more counts support this clonotype. V gene TRBV24-1 combines with J gene TRBJ2-2; TRBD1 might be the D (6 bases). With 0 bases removed from V and 4 bases from J, the gap between germline ends came to 11 bases. Germline V gives CDR1 KGHDR, CDR2 SFDVKD. The CDR3 has 16 amino acids. DNA for the CDR3: TGTGCCACCAGTGATTTGCCGGGACACTCCACCGGGGAGCTGTTTTTT. Translated, it gives CATSDLPGHSTGELFF.

This clonotype was detected only a few times. The chain couples TRBV7-6 to TRBJ2-1; D gene uncertain. Germline assignment: CDR1 SGHVS and CDR2 FNYEAQ. The V end lost 2 bases, the J end lost 5 bases, and 13 bases lay between the germline ends. This CDR3 region has 15 residues. CDR3 sequence: CASSLRASVHNEQFF. In DNA, the CDR3 is TGTGCCAGCAGCTTAAGGGCCTCGGTCCACAATGAGCAGTTCTTC.

This clonotype was found many times. CDR3 protein: CALIQGMREQYF. CDR3 in DNA: TGTGCCTTAATACAGGGGATGAGGGAGCAGTACTTC. This chain joins TRBV30 and TRBJ2-7; the match to TRBD1 covers 7 bases. The CDR3 runs to 12 residues. Germline lookup yields CDR1 GTSNPN and CDR2 SVGIG (reference sequence). V lost 7 bases and J lost 7; bases outside the gene matches: 10.

This clonotype was picked up many times. This chain joins TRBV20-1 and TRBJ2-3; 13 bases fit TRBD2. The CDR3 is made up of 17 amino acids. The V gene's germline CDR1 is DFQATT and CDR2 SNEGSKA (reference sequence). V was clipped by 2 bases and J by 5 bases; unmatched bases: 10. The CDR3 nucleotides read TGCAGTGCTAGAATTACTAGCGGGAGGGTCCGGATAGATACGCAGTATTTT. This gives the protein CSARITSGRVRIDTQYF.

This clonotype was found many times. This chain connects TRBV16 to TRBJ2-7; no clear D gene. Germline loops: CDR1 KGHSY, CDR2 FQNENV. This CDR3 contains 12 residues. V was trimmed by 0 bases and J by 3 bases, leaving 3 bases between them. The CDR3, as DNA: TGTGCCAGCAGCCAATCTGGCTACGAGCAGTACTTC. Residues: CASSQSGYEQYF.

This clonotype was detected many times. The chain has TRBV27 and TRBJ2-7, with TRBD2 matching over 10 bases. J lost 1 base, V lost 8 bases, and 5 bases had no gene match. This CDR3 spans 14 amino acids. Germline assignment: CDR1 MNHEY and CDR2 SMNVEV (reference sequence). The chain's CDR3 is CASARTSGSYEQYF. The CDR3 nucleotides read TGTGCCAGCGCTAGGACTAGCGGATCCTACGAGCAGTACTTC.

This clonotype was observed many times. The chain couples TRBV11-2 to TRBJ2-5; D remains ambiguous. Between the trimmed V and J ends, which lost 5 bases and 5 bases, there was a span of 21 bases. Germline loops: CDR1 SGHAT, CDR2 FQNNGV. The CDR3 is 16 residues long. The CDR3 sequence is CASSPSTYLARETQYF. In DNA form, the CDR3 reads TGTGCCAGCAGCCCATCGACTTATTTGGCTAGGGAGACCCAGTACTTC.

The table lists this clonotype with a few counts. The chain couples TRBV9 to TRBJ2-3; 7 bases match TRBD2. The CDR3 spans 17 residues. Germline V CDR1 and CDR2: SGDLS, YYNGEE. The junction had 12 bases not matched to a gene; V was cut back by 4 bases and J by 1 base. The CDR3 sequence: CASSPTGSSGRTDTQYF. CDR3 bases: TGTGCCAGCAGCCCCACGGGTTCTAGCGGACGCACAGATACGCAGTATTTT. The full variable domain, with the rest looked up from reference TRBV9 and TRBJ2-3, is DSGVTQTPKHLITATGQRVTLRCSPRSGDLSVYWYQQSLDQGLQFLIQYYNGEERAKGNILERFSAQQFPDLHSELNLSSLELGDSALYFCASSPTGSSGRTDTQYFGPGTRLTVL.

This clonotype was counted at least ten times. The chain joins TRBV29-1 to TRBJ2-1; D unresolved. This CDR3 contains 10 residues. The germline CDR1 and CDR2 sequences are SQVTM and ANQGSEA. Trimming left V 3 bases short and J 8 bases short, with 5 bases between. The CDR3 DNA reads as TGCAGCGTTGACATTCATGAGCAGTTCTTC. Amino acids: CSVDIHEQFF.

This clonotype occurred a few times. This chain links TRBV10-3 with TRBJ2-3; 7 bases match TRBD2. The CDR3 runs 13 residues. The germline V gene has CDR1 ENHRY and CDR2 SYGVKD. J gave up 5 bases and V 3 bases, and 2 bases lay outside the gene matches. DNA of the CDR3: TGTGCCATCAGTGACAGGGAGGGAGATACGCAGTATTTT. It specifies CAISDREGDTQYF.

This clonotype has a count of ten or more. V and J are TRBV6-1 and TRBJ2-3; D unclear. The CDR3 is 16 amino acids. The germline CDR1 and CDR2 sequences are MNHNS and SASEGT. The germline V and J ends were trimmed by 2 bases and 4 bases, with 16 bases remaining between them. CDR3 in DNA: TGTGCCAGCAGTGAACATCCCCCACCATTAGCAGATACGCAGTATTTT. As protein: CASSEHPPPLADTQYF.

With respect to this clonotype: A much larger clone lies a single base off, so this may be a read error. The chain uses TRBV7-2 and TRBJ1-1; D is unclear. The V gene lost 1 base and the J gene lost 1 base, with 10 bases spanning the gap. Germline V gene data show CDR1 as SGHTA and CDR2 as FQGNSA. The CDR3 covers 15 residues. The DNA for the CDR3 is TGTGCCAGCAGCTTAGTGGAACGGCAGAACACTGAAGCTTTCTTT. Its protein product is CASSLVERQNTEAFF. The whole variable domain, remainder taken from reference TRBV7-2 and TRBJ1-1, is GAGVSQSPSNKVTEKGKDVELRCDPISGHTALYWYRQSLGQGLEFLIYFQGNSAPDKSGLPSDRFSAERTGGSVSTLTIQRTQQEDSAVYLCASSLVERQNTEAFFGQGTRLTVV.

A single count supports this clonotype. A much larger clone sits a single nucleotide away, making a read error possible. The rearrangement uses TRBV6-2 or TRBV6-3 and TRBJ1-2; 8 nucleotides line up with TRBD1. The germline V gene has CDR1 MNHEY and CDR2 SVGEGT. This CDR3 is 11 amino acids long. Here the CDR3 DNA reads TGTGCCAACAGTTCGACAGGGGACAGGAACTTC. It specifies CANSSTGDRNF.

This clonotype was observed a handful of times. The V call is TRBV5-6, the J call TRBJ2-5; tentative D call: TRBD2 (5 bases). This CDR3 has 14 amino acids. The germline CDR1 and CDR2 sequences are SGHDT and YYEEEE. The V end lost 1 base, the J end lost 5 bases, and 12 bases lay between the germline ends. The CDR3 DNA sequence: TGTGCCAGCAGCTTGATGGGGTCGGGGGAGACCCAGTACTTC. Residues: CASSLMGSGETQYF.

V and J are TRBV29-1 and TRBJ2-2; 9 bases agree with TRBD1. Germline lookup yields CDR1 SQVTM and CDR2 ANQGSEA. V was pared by 4 bases and J by 4 bases, with 7 bases of the junction left unmatched. The CDR3 runs to 15 residues. The CDR3 bases are TGCAGCGTTGCCACAGGGGGCACGGGCACCGGGGAGCTGTTTTTT. Protein: CSVATGGTGTGELFF.

The genes are TRBV3-1 and TRBJ2-3; 8 nucleotides match TRBD2. CDR3 length: 16 residues. J gave up 3 bases and V 2 bases, and 7 bases lay outside the gene matches. Per the germline V gene, CDR1 is LGHDT and CDR2 is YNNKEL (reference sequence). The CDR3 reads CASSQPGTSETDTQYF. The CDR3 coding sequence is TGTGCCAGCAGCCAACCCGGGACTAGTGAGACAGATACGCAGTATTTT.

The chain uses TRBV19 and TRBJ1-4; no clear D. Germline assignment: CDR1 LNHDA and CDR2 SQIVND (reference sequence). Trimming cost V 10 bases and J 0 bases, with 12 bases left between them. The CDR3 extends over 14 amino acids. The DNA of the CDR3 is TGTGCCACCCAGGCCGCCTCAACTAATGAAAAACTGTTTTTT. It translates to CATQAASTNEKLFF.

This clonotype was seen ten or more times. The chain recombines TRBV5-1 with TRBJ2-3; 10 bases match TRBD1. The CDR3 covers 16 residues. V was pared by 4 bases and J by 0 bases, with 5 bases of the junction left unmatched. The germline CDR1 and CDR2 sequences are SGHRS and YFSETQ. CDR3 DNA sequence: TGCGCCAGCAGCCTGGGACAGGGGCCTAGCACAGATACGCAGTATTTT. Its protein is CASSLGQGPSTDTQYF.

In this sample, this clonotype turned up many times. This chain links TRBV11-2 with TRBJ1-6, with unresolved D. The CDR3 runs 18 residues. CDR1 and CDR2 (germline): SGHAT, FQNNGV. The V end was cut by 3 bases, the J end by 0 bases, with 15 bases between. The CDR3 loop reads CASSFSGSSSSYNSPLHF. CDR3 nucleotides: TGTGCCAGCAGCTTTAGCGGATCCTCGAGCTCCTATAATTCACCCCTCCACTTT.